These T cell receptor beta chains were read from a single sample in a study of blood T cell repertoires in COVID-19. Using immunoSEQ multiplex PCR, the repertoire was profiled, and TCRdb retains in-frame clones only, with some absent. The top ten hold roughly 15% of the sample, which has around 140,000 clones, 70% to 80% seen once. The sample was peripheral blood. The source of these receptors is a man aged 50 to 59 with acute or convalescent COVID-19. CDR3s include the opening cysteine and the closing phenylalanine or tryptophan. The order of the fields is D gene, J gene, V gene, clone size, CDR3 protein, CDR3 DNA. The D gene is left open where the match is weak. Size is stated for part of the rows, as once, few or many counts, or as a class when the clone is expanded.

TRBD1	TRBJ1-2	TRBV5-1	NA	CASSEGDRANYGYTF	TGCGCCAGCAGCGAGGGGGACAGGGCTAACTATGGCTACACCTTC
TRBD1	TRBJ1-6	TRBV5-1	NA	CASSFGRGQGGSPLHF	TGCGCCAGCAGCTTCGGTCGCGGACAGGGAGGATCACCCCTCCACTTT
NA	TRBJ1-1	TRBV5-1	NA	CASSLGAGEDTEAFF	TGCGCCAGCAGCTTGGGGGCCGGGGAAGACACTGAAGCTTTCTTT
TRBD2	TRBJ2-3	TRBV7-3	NA	CASSSPAGGVGTDTQYF	TGTGCCAGCAGCTCGCCCGCGGGGGGGGTCGGGACAGATACGCAGTATTTT
TRBD1	TRBJ1-2	TRBV14	NA	CASSQVRGTGDGYTF	TGTGCCAGCAGCCAAGTTAGAGGGACAGGGGATGGCTACACCTTC
TRBD2	TRBJ2-1	TRBV2	NA	CASNPSGFSNEQFF	TGTGCCAGCAACCCTAGCGGGTTCTCCAATGAGCAGTTCTTC
NA	TRBJ1-1	TRBV9	NA	CASSTTGGVMGGTEAFF	TGTGCCAGCAGCACCACCGGGGGAGTAATGGGAGGCACTGAAGCTTTCTTT
TRBD1	TRBJ1-2	TRBV5-1	NA	CASRDPGGDYGYTF	TGCGCCAGCCGGGACCCAGGGGGCGACTATGGCTACACCTTC
TRBD1	TRBJ1-4	TRBV7-9	NA	CASSPKWDRGGRTNEKLFF	TGTGCCAGCAGCCCTAAGTGGGACAGGGGAGGAAGGACTAATGAAAAACTGTTTTTT
TRBD2	TRBJ2-3	TRBV5-1	few	CASSAGGAEDTQYF	TGCGCCAGCAGTGCGGGGGGGGCGGAGGATACGCAGTATTTT
NA	TRBJ1-2	TRBV6-6	NA	CASSYSGMEGYTF	TGTGCCAGCAGTTATAGTGGCATGGAGGGCTACACCTTC
NA	TRBJ2-5	TRBV4-1	NA	CASSQDPTGGPYF	TGCGCCAGCAGCCAAGATCCTACGGGGGGCCCTTACTTC
TRBD1	TRBJ2-3	TRBV6-5	NA	CAGAVLGGADTQYF	TGTGCCGGCGCCGTCCTAGGGGGCGCAGATACGCAGTATTTT
NA	TRBJ2-6	TRBV10-2	NA	CASTPGRGLRGANVLTF	TGCGCCAGCACCCCCGGCAGGGGCTTGAGGGGGGCCAACGTCCTGACTTTC
TRBD2	TRBJ2-7	TRBV9	NA	CASSVSGGEYEQYF	TGTGCCAGCAGCGTAAGCGGGGGGGAGTACGAGCAGTACTTC
TRBD1	TRBJ2-1	TRBV5-4	NA	CASSWDRGEWQFF	TGTGCCAGCAGCTGGGACAGGGGGGAATGGCAGTTCTTC
TRBD2	TRBJ2-2	TRBV19	few	CASTLSGGAYGELFF	TGTGCCAGTACCCTTAGCGGGGGGGCCTACGGGGAGCTGTTTTTT
NA	TRBJ1-5	TRBV18	NA	CASSPFRDSNQPQHF	TGTGCCAGCTCACCATTCAGGGATAGCAATCAGCCCCAGCATTTT